This T cell receptor beta chain was profiled in a study of CD8 T cells in Susac syndrome. The CDR3 loop spans 14 amino acids. V lost 4 bases and J 1 base, leaving 8 bases between the germline ends. The germline CDR1 and CDR2 sequences are LGHDT and YNNKEL (reference sequence). The multiple sclerosis controls were treatment-naive patients, and their relapsing-remitting disease was stable or active. The RNA input was about 0.5 to 1 ug, and it was reverse transcribed with random hexamers. Amplification of TCR beta CDR3 spanned 54 Vbeta and 13 Jbeta via immunoSEQ multiplex PCR. TCRdb reprocessed the immunoSEQ multiplex PCR reads via MiXCR and lists one record per CDR3 protein. The sample records roughly 300,000 distinct CDR3 sequences, about 85% being singletons.

The TCR sequence derives from a human donor with multiple sclerosis. Sequences were obtained from CD8+ T cells from PBMCs. The rearrangement links TRBV3-1 to TRBJ2-4, with D maybe TRBD1 (6 bases). This CDR3 is CASSRQGAKNIQYF. The CDR3 DNA reads TGTGCCAGCAGCCGCCAGGGGGCCAAAAACATTCAGTACTTC.